This section outlines one T cell receptor (beta chain) sequence together with its context. Its antigen remains unknown. Researchers turned away patients with other autoimmune diseases, uncontrolled infections, pregnancy or lactation. CDR1 is MNHNS, CDR2 SASEGT, per germline. Trimming stripped 6 bases from V and 2 bases from J, with 14 bases between. The CDR3 runs 14 residues. The TCR beta CDR3 regions underwent amplification from RNA transcripts. An opening RT-PCR round employed HTBI primers and preceded a second-round multiplex PCR. One entry per CDR3 protein results from TCRdb running MiXCR on the multiplex PCR reads. The sample holds 150,000 or so distinct CDR3 sequences; 30% to 45% are singletons and the top ten take roughly 8.9%. These data originate in a study of Graves' ophthalmopathy and Graves' hyperthyroidism. The study's findings and limits: Detected in blood as well were most expanded thyroid clonotypes with frequency above 0.001.

This rearrangement joins TRBV6-1 to TRBJ2-7; no firm D call. The sequence came from a man aged 30-40 years with Graves' ophthalmopathy. Sequenced input: peripheral blood. CDR3 region: CASSKRATAYEQYF. The CDR3 DNA sequence: TGTGCCAGCAGCAAACGGGCCACGGCCTACGAGCAGTACTTC.